A single T cell receptor (beta chain) is shown here with its context. This clone was observed a single time. Its antigen remains undetermined. Base qualities are not at hand, and no much larger clone is one base apart. Participants in the prospective study were enrolled through a virtual design, were aged roughly 18 to 95 years, and lived in fewer than 30 United States geographic areas. Cohort assignment in the prospective study relied on participant-reported clinical history from a screening survey and a study questionnaire. Each participant in the prospective study had whole blood, serum and a nasopharyngeal or oropharyngeal swab collected by mobile phlebotomists. Prospective study participants could optionally give additional blood draws and questionnaires over an approximately 2-month period. Before DNA extraction, blood samples from the prospective study were shipped at room temperature or frozen.

The germline V gene specifies MNHEY as CDR1 and SVGAGI as CDR2. Trimming removed 7 bases from V and 5 bases from J, leaving 14 bases between the germline ends. Reading from cysteine to phenylalanine, the CDR3 counts 13 amino acids. The kept DNA is CDR3 alone, 39 bases in frame from the first base. The data derive from a study of blood T cell repertoires in COVID-19 (dated by TCRdb to 2018 to 2020). Regarding the study in general: The collaborator samples originated in the United States, Italy and Spain and spanned the acute and convalescent phases of COVID-19. Samples came from the ongoing ImmuneRACE study (first 160 participants) plus 1,254 subjects from 6 global collaborators. The prospective study material was composed of cDNA or gDNA derived from T cells, B-cell-depleted T cells, or PBMCs. Where HLA class I and class II types were available, the types were taken from metadata supplied by the sample provider, not from assay-based typing. The repertoires were made available in a free public database intended to serve as a resource for research on the immune response to SARS-CoV-2. The dataset comprised deeply sampled blood TCRbeta repertoires from subjects exposed to, actively infected with, or recovered from COVID-19. Nearly every sample came with metadata listing a de-identified subject ID, COVID-19 status, age in years and sex.

What the authors observed across the whole study: How much clinical and demographic metadata was included differed by source and by participant, and the metadata was provided uncurated.

The immunoSEQ Assay, a bias-controlled multiplex PCR, was used to amplify TCRbeta CDR3 regions from genomic DNA. In the paper's pipeline: Within the assay, amplification of reference gene primers was used to estimate how many nucleated cells each sample contained. To quantify the absolute abundance of each unique TCRbeta CDR3 rearrangement, sequence reads were collapsed and filtered. For each sample, productive Simpson clonality was calculated as the square root of Simpson's diversity index across productive rearrangements. Sourced from immuneACCESS, this table was stored by TCRdb with only in-frame sequences that have V and J called. A share of the clones is absent; for the studies checked, an unresolved V gene accounts for under half, and the remainder has no known explanation. That table supplies the V and J calls and clone size; D and trimming were determined from the DNA. The sample table lists about 190,000 clones, about 82% of them with a count of one. The biggest ten clones account for around 6% of the sample.

The sequence is built from TRBV6-5 and TRBJ2-5, with a weak D call of TRBD1 (6 bases match). Sequences were obtained from PBMCs or T cells enriched from blood (not recorded which). The receptor comes from a man between 40 and 49 years old with acute COVID-19. The DNA reads TGTGCCAGCAATAGGGGGTCTAAGGAGACCCAGTACTTC. The encoded protein is CASNRGSKETQYF.